This T cell receptor (beta chain) was sequenced during a study of cytomegalovirus exposure and HLA in healthy donors. About the study: As an earlier analysis found, roughly 170 million T cells yielded approximately 100 million unique TCR beta sequences.

This PCR relied on a set of 60 Vbeta primers and 13 Jbeta primers. Per the original methods: A later analysis counted 65 million to 90 million unique TCR beta chains, some 11 million shared. Sequencing was performed with immunoSEQ multiplex PCR; in TCRdb, only in-frame clones are kept and a portion is missing. V and J calls plus clone size are reproduced from that table; the DNA served to infer D and trimming. The sample lists around 67,000 clones, about 84% occurring once. Of note for this clone: Its antigen is unknown.

Study-level findings and limits: It was only CMV serostatus that was available as immune exposure information.

Germline CDR1 reads SGHTA; CDR2 reads FQGNSA. The CDR3 runs to 17 residues. V shed 5 bases and J 4 bases; nucleotides not matched to a gene: 16. Sequencing input: PBMCs. The sequence was collected from a man between 18 and 35 years old in good health and CMV-seropositive. This chain connects TRBV7-2 to TRBJ2-5; 7 bases align to TRBD2. The CDR3, as DNA: TGTGCCAGCAGCCTACCGTCATTTGCGGGAGAGGGAGAGACCCAGTACTTC. This translates into CASSLPSFAGEGETQYF.